The rows below give T cell receptor beta chains drawn from one sample of a study of CXCR3-negative and CXCR3-positive naive CD8 T cells. TCRdb re-called the 5' RACE reads and gives one entry per CDR3 protein, without DNA. This repertoire includes some 120,000 distinct CDR3 sequences. The sample consisted of naive CXCR3+ CD8+ T cells from blood. These receptors all come from a human donor in good health. Some clones in this sample may be carry-over from other donors' samples. The CDR3 runs from the conserved cysteine through the conserved F or W.

cdr3_aa,j_call,v_call
CASSTRDSNTEAFF,TRBJ1-1,TRBV28
CASRAGGGTDTQYF,TRBJ2-3,TRBV7-2
CAISGELEETQYF,TRBJ2-5,TRBV10-3
CASSLGLAGGNEQFF,TRBJ2-1,TRBV4-1
CASSPPHPGGHGYTF,TRBJ1-2,TRBV11-2
CASSFGGYENTEAFF,TRBJ1-1,TRBV6-5
CASSQGPRGYNTEAFF,TRBJ1-1,TRBV4-1
CASSGQGWNQPQHF,TRBJ1-5,TRBV6-2/TRBV6-3
CSGGPPLGDRGRWQETQYF,TRBJ2-5,TRBV29-1
CASSLGLWREGTEQFF,TRBJ2-1,TRBV14
CASSFRQAMTGELFF,TRBJ2-2,TRBV27
CASSYGQRNTEAFF,TRBJ1-1,TRBV21-1
CASSQDSIRRNEQFF,TRBJ2-1,TRBV4-3
CASSPSGTGVYEQYF,TRBJ2-7,TRBV12-3/TRBV12-4
CASSFPGQASNQPQHF,TRBJ1-5,TRBV28
CSVWTEYTGELFF,TRBJ2-2,TRBV29-1
CASRSGYGQPQHF,TRBJ1-5,TRBV6-6
CASSLEDSYEQYF,TRBJ2-7,TRBV5-1
CASSPATGFGSPLHF,TRBJ1-6,TRBV28
CASSFNDSPYEQYF,TRBJ2-7,TRBV28
CASSLAVLTDTQYF,TRBJ2-3,TRBV7-9
CASSVPAKGLGASGNTIYF,TRBJ1-3,TRBV11-3
CASSPSGSPYNEQFF,TRBJ2-1,TRBV28
CATSEGYNEQFF,TRBJ2-1,TRBV5-1
CASSPEVSSYNEQFF,TRBJ2-1,TRBV3-1
CASSQVYSGDTGELFF,TRBJ2-2,TRBV4-3
CASSSPPYGYTF,TRBJ1-2,TRBV28
CASSQGEGAREQYF,TRBJ2-7,TRBV3-1
CSVVPSRGYEQYF,TRBJ2-7,TRBV29-1
CSASRDSTFYGYTF,TRBJ1-2,TRBV20-1
CASSLSGDPREAFF,TRBJ1-1,TRBV27
CASSLEGRGTDTQYF,TRBJ2-3,TRBV5-1
CASRSPSGANTGELFF,TRBJ2-2,TRBV12-3/TRBV12-4
CAWSPRGPLNQPQHF,TRBJ1-5,TRBV30
CASSGMDRVMGYTF,TRBJ1-2,TRBV9
CATTDGLGYTDTQYF,TRBJ2-3,TRBV5-4
CASGLSGRAREQYF,TRBJ2-7,TRBV5-1
CASSVGGNDEQFF,TRBJ2-1,TRBV9
CASSRIRELGDTQYF,TRBJ2-3,TRBV28
CSSSLDEGLLIDGYTF,TRBJ1-2,TRBV5-1